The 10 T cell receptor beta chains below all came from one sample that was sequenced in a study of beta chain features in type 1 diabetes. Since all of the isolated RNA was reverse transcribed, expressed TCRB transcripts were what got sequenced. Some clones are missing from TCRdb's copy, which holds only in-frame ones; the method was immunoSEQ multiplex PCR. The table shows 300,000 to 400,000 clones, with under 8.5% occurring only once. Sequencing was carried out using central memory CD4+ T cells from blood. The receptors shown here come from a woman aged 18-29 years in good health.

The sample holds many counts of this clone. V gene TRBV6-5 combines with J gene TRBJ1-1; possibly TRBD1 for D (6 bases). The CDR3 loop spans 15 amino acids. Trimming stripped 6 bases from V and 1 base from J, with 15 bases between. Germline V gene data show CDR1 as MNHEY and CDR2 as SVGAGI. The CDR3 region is CASRPFQTGNTEAFF. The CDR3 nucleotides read TGTGCCAGCAGACCGTTCCAGACAGGGAACACTGAAGCTTTCTTT.

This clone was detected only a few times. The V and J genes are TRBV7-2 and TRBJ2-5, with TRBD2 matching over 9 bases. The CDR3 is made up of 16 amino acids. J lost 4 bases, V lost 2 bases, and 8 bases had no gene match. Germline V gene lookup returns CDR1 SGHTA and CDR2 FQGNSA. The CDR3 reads CASSLSGLAGTETQYF. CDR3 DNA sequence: TGTGCCAGCAGCTTAAGCGGCCTAGCGGGAACAGAGACCCAGTACTTC.

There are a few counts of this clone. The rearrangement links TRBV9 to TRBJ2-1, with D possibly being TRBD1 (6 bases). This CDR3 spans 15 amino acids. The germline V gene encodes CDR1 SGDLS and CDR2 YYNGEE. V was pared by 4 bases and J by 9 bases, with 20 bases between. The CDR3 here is CASSQARPGVLEQFF. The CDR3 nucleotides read TGTGCCAGCAGCCAAGCACGGCCAGGGGTCCTTGAGCAGTTCTTC.

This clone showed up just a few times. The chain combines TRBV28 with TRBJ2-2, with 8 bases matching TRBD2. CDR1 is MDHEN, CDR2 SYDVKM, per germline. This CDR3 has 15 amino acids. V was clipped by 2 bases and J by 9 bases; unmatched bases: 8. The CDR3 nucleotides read TGTGCCAGCAGTTTAAGGGCTAGCGGGCGGCGGGAGCTGTTTTTT. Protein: CASSLRASGRRELFF.

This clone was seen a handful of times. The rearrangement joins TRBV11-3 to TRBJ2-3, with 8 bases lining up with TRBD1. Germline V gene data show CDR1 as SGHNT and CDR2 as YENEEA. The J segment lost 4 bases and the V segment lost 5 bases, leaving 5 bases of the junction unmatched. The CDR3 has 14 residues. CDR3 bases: TGTGCCAGCAGCGCTCGACAGGGGTCAGATACGCAGTATTTT. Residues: CASSARQGSDTQYF.

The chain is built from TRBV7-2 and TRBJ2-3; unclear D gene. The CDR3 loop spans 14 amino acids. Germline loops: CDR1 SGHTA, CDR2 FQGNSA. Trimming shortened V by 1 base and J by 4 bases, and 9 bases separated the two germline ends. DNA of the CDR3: TGTGCCAGCAGCTTAGGTTCGTACCCAGATACGCAGTATTTT. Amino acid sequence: CASSLGSYPDTQYF.

In DNA, the CDR3 is TGCAGTGCTAGCGATCCCTACGAGCAGTACTTC. Protein sequence: CSASDPYEQYF. The gene calls are TRBV20-1 and TRBJ2-7; D gene ambiguous. V dropped 3 bases and J dropped 2 bases, with 5 bases sitting between them. CDR3 length: 11 residues. Germline assignment: CDR1 DFQATT and CDR2 SNEGSKA (reference sequence).

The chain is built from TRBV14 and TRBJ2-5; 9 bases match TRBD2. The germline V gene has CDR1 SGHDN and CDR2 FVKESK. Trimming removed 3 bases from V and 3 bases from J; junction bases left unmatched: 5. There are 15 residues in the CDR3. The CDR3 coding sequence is TGTGCCAGCAGCCATCGGACTAGCGTAAAAGAGACCCAGTACTTC. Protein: CASSHRTSVKETQYF. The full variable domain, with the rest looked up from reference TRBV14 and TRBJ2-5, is EAGVTQFPSHSVIEKGQTVTLRCDPISGHDNLYWYRRVMGKEIKFLLHFVKESKQDESGMPNNRFLAERTGGTYSTLKVQPAELEDSGVYFCASSHRTSVKETQYFGPGTRLLVL.

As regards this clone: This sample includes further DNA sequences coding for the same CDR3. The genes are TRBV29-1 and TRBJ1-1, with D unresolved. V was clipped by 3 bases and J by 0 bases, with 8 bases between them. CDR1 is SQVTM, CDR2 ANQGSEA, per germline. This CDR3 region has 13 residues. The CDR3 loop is CSVDRGMNTEAFF. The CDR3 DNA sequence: TGCAGCGTTGATCGAGGGATGAACACTGAAGCTTTCTTT.

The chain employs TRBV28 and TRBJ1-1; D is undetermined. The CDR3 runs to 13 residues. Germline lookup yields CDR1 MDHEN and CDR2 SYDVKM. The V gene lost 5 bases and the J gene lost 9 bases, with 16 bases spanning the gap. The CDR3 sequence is CASSLADVGKAFF. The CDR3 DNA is TGTGCCAGCAGTCTGGCGGACGTCGGGAAAGCTTTCTTT.